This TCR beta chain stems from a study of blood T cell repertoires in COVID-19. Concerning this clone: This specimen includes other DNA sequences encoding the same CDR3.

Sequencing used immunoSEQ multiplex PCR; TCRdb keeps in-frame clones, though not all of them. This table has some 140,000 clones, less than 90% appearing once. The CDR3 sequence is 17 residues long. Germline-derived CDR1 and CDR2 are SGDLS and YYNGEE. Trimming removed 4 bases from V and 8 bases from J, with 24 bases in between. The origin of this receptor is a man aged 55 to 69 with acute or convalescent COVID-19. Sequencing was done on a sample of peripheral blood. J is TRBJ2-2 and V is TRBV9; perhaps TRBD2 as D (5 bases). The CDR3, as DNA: TGTGCCAGCAGCCTCGAGGGTAGCGTTTCGGGAACTGGGGAGCTGTTTTTT. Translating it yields CASSLEGSVSGTGELFF.